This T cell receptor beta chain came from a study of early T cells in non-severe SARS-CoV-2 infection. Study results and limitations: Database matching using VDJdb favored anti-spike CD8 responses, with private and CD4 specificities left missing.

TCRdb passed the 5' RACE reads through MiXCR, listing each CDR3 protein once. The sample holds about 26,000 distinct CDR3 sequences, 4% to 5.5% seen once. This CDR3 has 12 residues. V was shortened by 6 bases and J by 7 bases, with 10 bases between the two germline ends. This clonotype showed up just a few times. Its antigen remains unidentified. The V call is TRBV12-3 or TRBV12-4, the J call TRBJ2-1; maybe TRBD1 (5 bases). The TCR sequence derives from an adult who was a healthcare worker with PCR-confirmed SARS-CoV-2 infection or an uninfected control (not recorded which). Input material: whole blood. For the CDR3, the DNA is TGTGCCAGCAGCCTCAGGGAAAATGAGCAGTTCTTC. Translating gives CASSLRENEQFF.